Listed below are T cell receptor beta chains from one sample, sequenced in a study of CD8 T cells in Susac syndrome. Each CDR3 protein gets one entry after TCRdb re-called the immunoSEQ multiplex PCR reads with MiXCR. The data hold 56,000 or so distinct CDR3 sequences, with around 93% observed a single time. Input material: CD8+ T cells from PBMCs. The receptor source for this set is a human donor with Susac syndrome. The CDR3 runs from the conserved cysteine through the conserved F or W.

cdr3_length j_call v_call cdr3_aa
15 TRBJ1-4 TRBV13 CASSATGTGDEKLFF
12 TRBJ1-1 TRBV12-3/TRBV12-4 CASSSSSPEAFF
13 TRBJ2-5 TRBV12-3/TRBV12-4 CASSSASVETQYF
15 TRBJ2-7 TRBV4-1 CASSQDSGRSYEQYF
15 TRBJ2-5 TRBV5-1 CASSLAQHFQETQYF
12 TRBJ2-3 TRBV12-5 CASGFRTDTQYF
13 TRBJ2-7 TRBV29-1 CSVLRGITYEQYF
14 TRBJ1-4 TRBV27 CASSLQGLGEKLFF
16 TRBJ2-1 TRBV18 CASSLADFNSYNEQFF
15 TRBJ2-7 TRBV12-3/TRBV12-4 CASRPSWYSSYEQYF
15 TRBJ1-1 TRBV14 CASTNFLTGNTEAFF
16 TRBJ2-5 TRBV7-2 CASSLVSGGPQETQYF
15 TRBJ2-3 TRBV9 CASSLSGGVTDTQYF
11 TRBJ1-2 TRBV9 CASSVGTGYTF
15 TRBJ2-5 TRBV7-2 CASSQDRGEQETQYF
16 TRBJ2-7 TRBV7-2 CASSLSSGGPSYEQYF
15 TRBJ1-4 TRBV28 CASSPGQGGDEKLFF
15 TRBJ1-1 TRBV20-1 CSASQSGNWDTEAFF
13 TRBJ2-7 TRBV3-1 CASSPREVYEQYF
16 TRBJ2-1 TRBV3-1 CASSRTGGPLYNEQFF
11 TRBJ2-1 TRBV10-1 CASSVGREQFF
15 TRBJ2-5 TRBV7-9 CASSFGLAGWETQYF
14 TRBJ1-5 TRBV6-6 CASSGQVLHQPQHF
15 TRBJ2-1 TRBV6-5 CASSYSSDRYNEQFF
14 TRBJ1-2 TRBV29-1 CSVEPPRGGGGYTF
17 TRBJ1-3 TRBV9 CASSVSVSSTRGNTIYF
14 TRBJ2-1 TRBV20-1 CSANGASGYNEQFF
15 TRBJ2-5 TRBV7-9 CASSLRRGGEETQYF
13 TRBJ2-7 TRBV28 CASSSEGFDEQYF
15 TRBJ2-5 TRBV7-3 CASSEGTVSPLPQYF